The rows below give T cell receptor beta chains drawn from one sample of a study of cytomegalovirus exposure and HLA in healthy donors. Only in-frame clones appear in the TCRdb table, and some are missing; sequencing was by immunoSEQ multiplex PCR. The sample includes 150,000 to 200,000 clones, roughly four fifths of them seen just once. The sequenced sample was PBMCs. The receptors shown here come from a man aged 18 to 35 in good health and CMV-seronegative. CDR3s include the opening cysteine and the closing phenylalanine or tryptophan. Each record gives: CDR3 DNA, CDR3 protein, J gene, clone size, V gene, D gene. The D gene is left open where the match is weak. Some rows mark clone size as missing; the rest say once, few, many or name a class of expanded clone.

cdr3_nt: TGCGCCAGCAGCCCCAAGGGACAGAGAGAGACCCAGTACTTC
cdr3_aa: CASSPKGQRETQYF
j_call: TRBJ2-5
clone_size: .
v_call: TRBV4-1
d_call: TRBD1

cdr3_nt: TGTGCCAGCAGTGAATTGAGGTCTCTGGAGACCCAGTACTTC
cdr3_aa: CASSELRSLETQYF
j_call: TRBJ2-5
clone_size: .
v_call: TRBV6-1
d_call: .

cdr3_nt: TGTGCCAGCAGTCCAGCGGGGGCAATTGGGGTCGAGCAGTACTTC
cdr3_aa: CASSPAGAIGVEQYF
j_call: TRBJ2-7
clone_size: .
v_call: TRBV27
d_call: TRBD2

cdr3_nt: TGTGCCAGCAGCGTAAGTAAACAGGACAGCACAGATACGCAGTATTTT
cdr3_aa: CASSVSKQDSTDTQYF
j_call: TRBJ2-3
clone_size: .
v_call: TRBV9
d_call: .

cdr3_nt: TGTGCCAGCAGCTTAAATCCGGACAGATCGCCTTACGAGCAGTACTTC
cdr3_aa: CASSLNPDRSPYEQYF
j_call: TRBJ2-7
clone_size: .
v_call: TRBV7-2
d_call: .

cdr3_nt: TGCGCCAGCAGGGCTAGCGGGGCTAATGAGCAGTTCTTC
cdr3_aa: CASRASGANEQFF
j_call: TRBJ2-1
clone_size: .
v_call: TRBV4-3
d_call: TRBD2

cdr3_nt: TGTGCCAGCAGTTTCCGTTGGGGGGGGGAGGACTACGAGCAGTACTTC
cdr3_aa: CASSFRWGGEDYEQYF
j_call: TRBJ2-7
clone_size: .
v_call: TRBV28
d_call: TRBD2

cdr3_nt: TGTGCCATCAGTGAGTCGGGCCCCTCTTCGACCCAGTACTTC
cdr3_aa: CAISESGPSSTQYF
j_call: TRBJ2-5
clone_size: .
v_call: TRBV10-3
d_call: .

cdr3_nt: TGTGCCAGTAGCCGAACTACGAACAGGGCTCAGTACTTC
cdr3_aa: CASSRTTNRAQYF
j_call: TRBJ2-7
clone_size: few
v_call: TRBV19
d_call: .

cdr3_nt: TGTGCCAGCAGTGACTCTAGCGCCGGGGAGCTGTTTTTT
cdr3_aa: CASSDSSAGELFF
j_call: TRBJ2-2
clone_size: .
v_call: TRBV6-4
d_call: .

cdr3_nt: TGTGCCAGCTCACAGCTGGGACAGGACTACGAGCAGTACTTC
cdr3_aa: CASSQLGQDYEQYF
j_call: TRBJ2-7
clone_size: .
v_call: TRBV18
d_call: TRBD1

cdr3_nt: TGTGCCAGCAGCTTAGGGGGGGTCAACGTCCTGACTTTC
cdr3_aa: CASSLGGVNVLTF
j_call: TRBJ2-6
clone_size: .
v_call: TRBV11-2
d_call: .

cdr3_nt: TGTGCCACCAGCAAGAGACTAGCGGGGAGCACAGATACGCAGTATTTT
cdr3_aa: CATSKRLAGSTDTQYF
j_call: TRBJ2-3
clone_size: .
v_call: TRBV15
d_call: TRBD2

cdr3_nt: TGTGCCAGCAGCTTAGTGGGACAGTCCCCGGTGCAGTACTTC
cdr3_aa: CASSLVGQSPVQYF
j_call: TRBJ2-7
clone_size: .
v_call: TRBV11-2
d_call: TRBD1

cdr3_nt: TGCGCCAGCAGCCCCCCCAGGGATTCGGGAGAGACCCAGTACTTC
cdr3_aa: CASSPPRDSGETQYF
j_call: TRBJ2-5
clone_size: few
v_call: TRBV4-1
d_call: .

cdr3_nt: TGTGCCAGCACAGGCGCGGGGGGTTCCCAAGAGACCCAGTACTTC
cdr3_aa: CASTGAGGSQETQYF
j_call: TRBJ2-5
clone_size: .
v_call: TRBV6-4
d_call: TRBD2

cdr3_nt: TGTGCCAGAAGCTTACCAGGAAATTATGGCTACACCTTC
cdr3_aa: CARSLPGNYGYTF
j_call: TRBJ1-2
clone_size: .
v_call: TRBV5-3
d_call: .

cdr3_nt: TGTGCCAGCAGTCTTCATCCGGGATGGGGGGTATATAGCAATCAGCCCCAGCATTTT
cdr3_aa: CASSLHPGWGVYSNQPQHF
j_call: TRBJ1-5
clone_size: .
v_call: TRBV28
d_call: .

cdr3_nt: TGCGCCAGCAGCCCCCAAGGGAGGGGTATAAGCTCCTACAATGAGCAGTTCTTC
cdr3_aa: CASSPQGRGISSYNEQFF
j_call: TRBJ2-1
clone_size: .
v_call: TRBV4-3
d_call: TRBD2

cdr3_nt: TGCGCCAGCAGACAGGGTTTGGAAGAGACCCAGTACTTC
cdr3_aa: CASRQGLEETQYF
j_call: TRBJ2-5
clone_size: .
v_call: TRBV5-1
d_call: .

cdr3_nt: TGTGCCAGCAGGAAGACAGGGGACCACAATGAGCAGTTCTTC
cdr3_aa: CASRKTGDHNEQFF
j_call: TRBJ2-1
clone_size: .
v_call: TRBV28
d_call: TRBD1

cdr3_nt: TGTGCCAGCAGTGGCGGACAGGGAAGAATCGCTGAAGCTTTCTTT
cdr3_aa: CASSGGQGRIAEAFF
j_call: TRBJ1-1
clone_size: once
v_call: TRBV25-1
d_call: TRBD1

cdr3_nt: TGTGCCAGCAGTTTACGGGGGGTAACGTACGAGCAGTACTTC
cdr3_aa: CASSLRGVTYEQYF
j_call: TRBJ2-7
clone_size: .
v_call: TRBV27
d_call: TRBD2

cdr3_nt: TGTGCCAGCAGCTTAGCCCGACTAGCGGGAGGGCCAAGAGAGCAGTTCTTC
cdr3_aa: CASSLARLAGGPREQFF
j_call: TRBJ2-1
clone_size: once
v_call: TRBV7-2
d_call: TRBD2

cdr3_nt: TGTGCCATCGGGACAGGGTCCTCTGGAAACACCATATATTTT
cdr3_aa: CAIGTGSSGNTIYF
j_call: TRBJ1-3
clone_size: .
v_call: TRBV10-3
d_call: TRBD1

cdr3_nt: TGTGCTAGCAGCTTGGGTGGGGACAGCGCTGGAAACACCATATATTTT
cdr3_aa: CASSLGGDSAGNTIYF
j_call: TRBJ1-3
clone_size: .
v_call: TRBV7-7
d_call: TRBD1

cdr3_nt: TGTGCCAGCACTGAGTCACGGGAAGCTTTCTTT
cdr3_aa: CASTESREAFF
j_call: TRBJ1-1
clone_size: .
v_call: TRBV6-1
d_call: .

cdr3_nt: TGTGCCAGCACAGGGGTTTGGGGCAATTCACCCCTCCACTTT
cdr3_aa: CASTGVWGNSPLHF
j_call: TRBJ1-6
clone_size: .
v_call: TRBV7-9
d_call: .

cdr3_nt: TGTGCCAGCACCCATGAAGGGGGGGCACACGGATATGAGCAGTTCTTC
cdr3_aa: CASTHEGGAHGYEQFF
j_call: TRBJ2-1
clone_size: .
v_call: TRBV5-4
d_call: .

cdr3_nt: TGTGCCAGCAAATCAAGGGGGCAGCAGTACTTC
cdr3_aa: CASKSRGQQYF
j_call: TRBJ2-7
clone_size: .
v_call: TRBV5-4
d_call: TRBD1

cdr3_nt: TGTGCCAGCAGCCGGGAGAGCTCCTATAATTCACCCCTCCACTTT
cdr3_aa: CASSRESSYNSPLHF
j_call: TRBJ1-6
clone_size: .
v_call: TRBV6-5
d_call: .